Each of the 10 T cell receptor beta chains below was sequenced from the same sample in a study of regulatory T cells in long-lasting Graves disease (dated by TCRdb to 2020 to 2022). Reading the label with the study, this specimen's time point is: newly diagnosed GD, antithyroid drugs for less than 3 months. RNA was extracted from PBMCs in TRIzol for both TCR sequencing and RNA sequencing. Library generation was performed with multiplex PCR. The sequencer was an Illumina HiSeq 4000. To build TCR beta libraries, CDR3 regions were amplified by Arm-PCR using iRepertoire HTBI primers. Starting from the raw public reads, TCRdb applied fastp trimming at Q25, assembled clones with MiXCR and retained in-frame beta chains. Merged by CDR3 protein, the rows form single entries marked with the most common genes and DNA. This sample has about 560,000 distinct CDR3 sequences in its table, and about 16% of those were observed once. Clones ranked in the top ten supply more than 10% of the sample.

These data were also reused for a study on T cells in Graves' hyperthyroidism and ophthalmopathy.

Sequences were derived from peripheral blood mononuclear cells (PBMCs), sampled at new diagnosis, from a patient treated with antithyroid drugs. These TCRs come from a man younger than 35 with Graves disease. Donor details come from another sample of the same person, matched by shared clones.

This clonotype was seen more than once but under ten times. The chain has TRBV19 and TRBJ2-5, with a weak D call TRBD2 (6 bases). Trimming removed 5 bases from V and 8 bases from J, with 18 bases in between. The CDR3 extends over 14 amino acids. Germline values: CDR1 LNHDA, CDR2 SQIVND (reference sequence). CDR3: CASSGAGYVGTQYF. CDR3 bases: TGTGCCAGTAGTGGAGCGGGTTATGTCGGAACCCAGTACTTC.

This clonotype was detected ten times or more. The chain has TRBV12-3 or TRBV12-4 and TRBJ1-4, with TRBD1 as a possible D gene (6 bases). The CDR3 is 18 amino acids. V was pared by 3 bases and J by 5 bases, with 22 bases between. CDR3 sequence: CASSFRVTGRTRNEKLFF. Here the CDR3 DNA reads TGTGCCAGCAGTTTCCGAGTGACAGGTAGAACACGCAATGAAAAACTGTTTTTT.

V gene TRBV20-1 combines with J gene TRBJ2-1, with TRBD1 as a possible D gene (6 bases). Trimming removed 0 bases from V and 2 bases from J, with 11 bases in between. The germline V gene has CDR1 DFQATT and CDR2 SNEGSKA (reference sequence). The CDR3 contains 15 residues. The CDR3 spells CSARDYRAAYNEQFF. CDR3 DNA: TGCAGTGCTAGAGATTACAGGGCCGCCTACAATGAGCAGTTCTTC.

This clonotype was seen a handful of times. As DNA, the CDR3 is TGTGCCTGGAGTCGGGGGGGGTTGGGCAATCAGCCCCAGCATTTT. The encoded protein is CAWSRGGLGNQPQHF. J is TRBJ1-5 and V is TRBV30; maybe TRBD1 (5 bases). Deletions cut 2 bases from V and 2 bases from J, with 13 bases between. Germline-derived CDR1 and CDR2 are GTSNPN and SVGIG (reference sequence). The CDR3 is 15 residues long.

This clonotype was counted a few times. A much larger clone differs by one base, so this may be a read error. The chain couples TRBV6-2 or TRBV6-3 to TRBJ2-7; perhaps TRBD1 as D (5 bases). Per the germline V gene, CDR1 is MNHEY and CDR2 is SVGEGT. V was trimmed by 4 bases and J by 5 bases, leaving 9 bases between them. The CDR3 runs to 12 residues. CDR3 bases: TGTGCCAGCAGTTTCAGGGTGGACGAGCAGTACTTC. Protein sequence: CASSFRVDEQYF.

This clonotype was seen at least ten times. This chain links TRBV20-1 with TRBJ2-7; D uncertain. Germline CDR1 DFQATT, CDR2 SNEGSKA (reference sequence). This CDR3 spans 11 amino acids. Trimming took 4 bases from V and 7 from J, leaving 11 bases between them. CDR3 nucleotide sequence: TGCAGTGCTAACCCACAGTGGGAGCAGTACTTC. Its translation is CSANPQWEQYF.

This clonotype has at least ten counts. The chain has TRBV18 and TRBJ2-1; unclear D gene. The CDR3 extends over 15 amino acids. CDR1 KGHSH and CDR2 LQKENI come from the germline V gene. Trimming took 0 bases from V and 2 from J, leaving 8 bases between them. The CDR3, as DNA: TGTGCCAGCTCACCACCGGCAGCCGCCTACAATGAGCAGTTCTTC. This translates into CASSPPAAAYNEQFF.

The genes are TRBV28 and TRBJ1-2, with D possibly TRBD1 on 5 matching bases. Germline V lookup: CDR1 MDHEN, CDR2 SYDVKM. CDR3 length: 15 residues. V was shortened by 3 bases and J by 6 bases, with 17 bases between the two germline ends. CDR3 sequence (DNA): TGTGCCAGCAGTTTTTCGATCGGCGGGGGTGATGGCTACACCTTC. Amino acids: CASSFSIGGGDGYTF.

This clonotype was recorded many times. The chain employs TRBV3-1 and TRBJ1-1, with 8 bases matching TRBD1. This CDR3 spans 15 amino acids. V lost 6 bases and J lost 10; bases outside the gene matches: 16. Germline CDR1 and CDR2: LGHDT and YNNKEL (reference sequence). The CDR3 region has the DNA TGTGCCAGCAGTCCTCGGACAGGGCCATCCCTGGGAGCTTTCTTT. This sequence encodes CASSPRTGPSLGAFF.

At least ten counts were recorded for this clonotype. The chain couples TRBV28 to TRBJ2-1, with 7 bases identical to TRBD1. The CDR3 spans 13 residues. The ends lost 2 bases at V and 8 bases at J; junction bases unmatched: 3. CDR1 MDHEN and CDR2 SYDVKM come from the germline V gene. The CDR3 nucleotides read TGTGCCAGCAGTTTACCAAGGGGGCATGAGCAGTTCTTC. Translation: CASSLPRGHEQFF.